Each of the 15 T cell receptor beta chains below was sequenced from the same sample in a study of shared clonotypes between healthy human individuals. Libraries were prepared by immunoSEQ multiplex PCR; TCRdb keeps only in-frame clonotypes and omits some of them. Among 1,500,000 or so clones, approximately 98.5% were seen once, and the ten largest hold approximately 0.4%. The sequenced sample consisted of naive CD4+ T cells sorted from blood. Subset reported: CD45RA+ positively selected. The receptors come from a young man in good health.

The genes are TRBV5-4 and TRBJ2-7, with no clear D. The CDR3 covers 15 residues. Germline lookup yields CDR1 SGHNT and CDR2 YYREEE (reference sequence). Between the trimmed V and J ends, which lost 2 bases and 0 bases, there was a span of 12 bases. The CDR3 DNA sequence: TGTGCCAGCAGCTTTGGCAACCCTGGCTCCTACGAGCAGTACTTC. Protein: CASSFGNPGSYEQYF.

This rearrangement joins TRBV7-6 to TRBJ2-1; TRBD2 aligns across 15 bases. The ends lost 5 bases at V and 5 bases at J; junction bases unmatched: 16. Germline CDR1 reads SGHVS; CDR2 reads FNYEAQ. The CDR3 extends over 20 amino acids. The CDR3 loop is CASSHLANGTSGRWDNEQFF. CDR3 sequence (DNA): TGTGCCAGCAGCCACTTAGCGAACGGGACTAGCGGGAGGTGGGACAATGAGCAGTTCTTC.

V and J are TRBV4-1 and TRBJ1-2; D is undetermined. Per germline, CDR1 MGHRA and CDR2 YSYEKL. Trimming left V 1 base short and J 0 bases short, with 6 bases between. The CDR3 runs 14 residues. Here the CDR3 reads CASSQGNANYGYTF. The CDR3 DNA sequence: TGCGCCAGCAGCCAAGGAAACGCTAACTATGGCTACACCTTC.

This chain joins TRBV19 and TRBJ2-7, with 8 bases that match TRBD2. The junction had 9 bases not matched to a gene; V was cut back by 1 base and J by 4 bases. Per germline, CDR1 LNHDA and CDR2 SQIVND (reference sequence). This CDR3 has 16 residues. The CDR3 region has the DNA TGTGCCAGTAGTATAGCGGCTAGCGGGCGCAGATACGAGCAGTACTTC. This encodes CASSIAASGRRYEQYF.

The chain has TRBV5-1 and TRBJ2-5, with D uncertain. The CDR3 is 15 amino acids. Germline CDR1 reads SGHRS; CDR2 reads YFSETQ. The V and J ends lost 2 bases and 8 bases respectively, with 19 bases between them. CDR3 in DNA: TGCGCCAGCAGCTTCCCCCAGGCGGACCCAGAAACCCAGTACTTC. Translated: CASSFPQADPETQYF.

The chain has TRBV18 and TRBJ2-5, with 9 bases fitting TRBD2. CDR1 is KGHSH, CDR2 LQKENI, per germline. With V trimmed by 3 bases and J by 0 bases, 11 bases remained unmatched. The CDR3 is 18 residues long. The CDR3: CASSPISGSAVNQETQYF. The CDR3, as DNA: TGTGCCAGCTCACCCATTAGCGGGAGTGCCGTAAACCAAGAGACCCAGTACTTC.

This chain joins TRBV21-1 and TRBJ1-1. TRBV21-1 is described as a pseudogene. CDR3 length equals 18 residues. CDR3 DNA sequence: TGTGCCAGCAGCAAACAAGGCGGGCCCGGGTTCAAAAACACTGAAGCTTTCTTT. Residues: CASSKQGGPGFKNTEAFF.

The rearrangement joins TRBV7-8 to TRBJ1-1, with a tentative D call TRBD1 (6 bases). Germline CDR1 and CDR2: SGHVS and FQNEAQ. The CDR3 spans 15 residues. V was pared by 0 bases and J by 4 bases, with 12 bases between. CDR3 sequence: CASSLAPKGGTEAFF. In DNA form, the CDR3 reads TGTGCCAGCAGCTTAGCGCCAAAAGGGGGCACTGAAGCTTTCTTT.

This clone is a singleton in its sample. This sequence joins TRBV11-2 and TRBJ2-1; a possible D gene is TRBD1 (6 bases). CDR1 and CDR2 from the germline V gene are SGHAT and FQNNGV. The CDR3 is 14 amino acids. Trimming pared 7 bases from V and 4 bases from J, leaving 14 bases between. The CDR3 bases are TGTGCCAGCACCCCGAGGGGGTTATACAATGAGCAGTTCTTC. Protein: CASTPRGLYNEQFF.

This chain connects TRBV9 to TRBJ2-2; 10 nucleotides agree with TRBD1. The germline CDR1 and CDR2 sequences are SGDLS and YYNGEE. The CDR3 is made up of 17 amino acids. V shed 0 bases, J shed 4 bases, and the junction held 6 bases outside the gene matches. CDR3 loop: CASSVEGTGVGTGELFF. DNA of the CDR3: TGTGCCAGCAGCGTAGAGGGGACAGGGGTGGGCACCGGGGAGCTGTTTTTT.

The genes are TRBV9 and TRBJ2-7; no firm D call. This CDR3 region has 15 residues. Germline-derived CDR1 and CDR2 are SGDLS and YYNGEE. The V and J ends lost 0 bases and 3 bases respectively, with 13 bases between them. The CDR3 here is CASSVAPLGNYEQYF. CDR3 DNA: TGTGCCAGCAGCGTAGCGCCCTTGGGGAACTACGAGCAGTACTTC.

The rearrangement uses TRBV6-1 and TRBJ2-3; D gene unclear. The length of the CDR3 is 15 residues. Germline CDR1 MNHNS, CDR2 SASEGT. The V end lost 0 bases, the J end lost 0 bases, and 7 bases lay between the germline ends. CDR3: CASSEAHHSTDTQYF. Here the CDR3 DNA reads TGTGCCAGCAGTGAAGCGCACCACAGCACAGATACGCAGTATTTT.

This chain joins TRBV5-6 and TRBJ2-1, with TRBD2 matching over 8 bases. The junction had 6 bases not matched to a gene; V was cut back by 6 bases and J by 4 bases. Germline values: CDR1 SGHDT, CDR2 YYEEEE. The CDR3 is made up of 14 amino acids. In nucleotides, the CDR3 is TGTGCCAGCAAGGATAGCGGGACTTACAATGAGCAGTTCTTC. Translated: CASKDSGTYNEQFF.

The chain carries TRBV7-3 and TRBJ2-2; the D is unclear. From germline, CDR1 is SGHTA and CDR2 FQGTGA. This CDR3 comprises 14 residues. The germline V and J ends were trimmed by 5 bases and 5 bases, with 12 bases remaining between them. The CDR3 is CASSPSLRTGELFF. CDR3 DNA sequence: TGTGCCAGCAGCCCATCTTTGAGAACCGGGGAGCTGTTTTTT. The full variable domain, with the rest looked up from reference TRBV7-3 and TRBJ2-2, is GAGVSQTPSNKVTEKGKYVELRCDPISGHTALYWYRQSLGQGPEFLIYFQGTGAADDSGLPNDRFFAVRPEGSVSTLKIQRTERGDSAVYLCASSPSLRTGELFFGEGSRLTVL.

The chain employs TRBV11-2 and TRBJ2-5, with D unclear. V was cut by 0 bases and J by 5 bases, with 10 bases left in between. The germline V gene has CDR1 SGHAT and CDR2 FQNNGV. The CDR3 extends over 14 amino acids. DNA for the CDR3: TGTGCCAGCAGCTTAGAATTAGCTGTCGAGACCCAGTACTTC. Its protein is CASSLELAVETQYF.